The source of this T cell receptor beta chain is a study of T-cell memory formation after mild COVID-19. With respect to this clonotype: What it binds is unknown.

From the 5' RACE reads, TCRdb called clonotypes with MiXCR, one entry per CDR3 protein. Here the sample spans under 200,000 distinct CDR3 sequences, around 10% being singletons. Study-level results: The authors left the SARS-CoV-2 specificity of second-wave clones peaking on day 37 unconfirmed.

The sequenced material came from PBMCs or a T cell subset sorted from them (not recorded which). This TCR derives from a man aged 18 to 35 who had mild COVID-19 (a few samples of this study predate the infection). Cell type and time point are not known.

The CDR3 DNA follows: TGTGCTAGTGGTTTGAACACTGAAGCTTTCTTT. Its protein is CASGLNTEAFF. This chain links TRBV12-5 with TRBJ1-1; D remains unclear. V was cut by 2 bases and J by 2 bases, with 0 bases left in between. Germline CDR1 and CDR2: LGHNT and FRNRAP. This CDR3 region has 11 residues.